These 8 T cell receptor beta chains were all obtained from the same sample, sequenced in a study of T cells in Graves' hyperthyroidism and ophthalmopathy (dated 2019 in TCRdb). Library prep was done by multiplex PCR. TCRdb shows the sequencer as Illumina HiSeq 2000. Amplification of TCR beta CDR3 regions was carried out from RNA transcripts. The TCR CDR3 was subjected to a first round of RT-PCR using the HTBI primer set and the Qiagen OneStep RT-PCR kit. The public reads were reanalyzed by TCRdb: fastp trimming at Q25, MiXCR alignment, in-frame beta chains only. Each CDR3 protein gets just one entry, which takes the most common genes and DNA from the rows behind it. Recorded for this sample are approximately 610,000 distinct CDR3 sequences; roughly 15% of them occurred a single time. The ten top clones hold approximately 4.3% of the sample. The sequencing sample was made of blood. The receptors were sampled from a woman between 40 and 55 years old with Graves' ophthalmopathy.

This clonotype was seen repeatedly, ten times or more. The V and J genes are TRBV20-1 and TRBJ1-3; no firm D call. In germline, CDR1 is DFQATT, CDR2 SNEGSKA (reference sequence). This CDR3 is built from 16 residues. V gave up 2 bases and J gave up 0 bases, with 14 bases separating them. The chain's CDR3 is CSARSAVARSGNTIYF. In DNA, the CDR3 is TGCAGTGCTAGATCGGCGGTAGCTCGCTCTGGAAACACCATATATTTT.

This clonotype has a count of ten or more. The chain joins TRBV15 to TRBJ2-7; 10 bases are a match to TRBD2. V shed 2 bases and J 2 bases; nucleotides not matched to a gene: 3. This CDR3 has 15 residues. CDR1 and CDR2 (germline): LNHNV, YYDKDF (reference sequence). CDR3 nucleotides: TGTGCCACCAGCAGATTTGGACTAGCGGCCTACGAGCAGTACTTC. Encoded protein: CATSRFGLAAYEQYF.

The gene calls are TRBV6-1 and TRBJ1-2; 8 bases align to TRBD1. Trimming at V came to 3 bases and at J to 3 bases, leaving 3 bases not matched to a gene. The V gene's germline CDR1 is MNHNS and CDR2 SASEGT. The CDR3 extends over 14 amino acids. CDR3 DNA: TGTGCCAGCAGTGATGGGACAGGCCACTATGGCTACACCTTC. This codes for CASSDGTGHYGYTF.

This clonotype occurred many times. The chain uses TRBV10-3 and TRBJ2-7; 11 bases agree with TRBD2. The CDR3 runs 15 residues. The trim removed 3 bases at V and 7 bases at J, leaving 8 bases unmatched. Germline values: CDR1 ENHRY, CDR2 SYGVKD. This CDR3 is CAISELAGDLGEQYF. The CDR3 DNA reads as TGTGCCATCAGTGAACTAGCGGGAGATCTAGGGGAGCAGTACTTC.

CDR3 coding DNA: TGTGCCGGGGGACGTTACCAAGAGACCCAGTACTTC. This translates into CAGGRYQETQYF. V and J are TRBV6-2 or TRBV6-3 and TRBJ2-5, with D possibly called TRBD1 or TRBD2 (5 bases each). The CDR3 totals 12 residues. Germline assignment: CDR1 MNHEY and CDR2 SVGEGT. Deletions cut 11 bases from V and 0 bases from J, with 10 bases between.

This clonotype was observed many times. One junction end does not reproduce the germline sequence, and a read error may be involved. J is TRBJ1-2 and V is TRBV27; 7 bases agree with TRBD1. Germline CDR1 and CDR2: MNHEY and SMNVEV (reference sequence). This CDR3 has 15 amino acids. CDR3 protein: CTSRGKGPKSYGYTF. The DNA of the CDR3 is TGTACCAGCAGGGGGAAGGGGCCGAAGAGCTATGGCTACACCTTC.

This clonotype appeared a few times. This rearrangement joins TRBV6-1 to TRBJ1-1; D not certain. Germline V gene lookup returns CDR1 MNHNS and CDR2 SASEGT. The CDR3 loop spans 12 amino acids. Trimming stripped 10 bases from V and 3 bases from J, with 12 bases between. The CDR3, as DNA: TGTGCCATCGTAGGGCCGTACACTGAAGCTTTCTTT. This gives the protein CAIVGPYTEAFF.

This clonotype has at least ten counts. The J gene is TRBJ2-7, the V gene TRBV7-9, with a tentative D call TRBD1 (7 bases). The germline CDR1 and CDR2 sequences are SEHNR and FQNEAQ (reference sequence). This CDR3 is 15 amino acids long. The V end lost 5 bases, the J end lost 0 bases, and 14 bases lay between the germline ends. CDR3 in DNA: TGTGCCAGCAGCCCAGGGGGGCCTAGCTCCTACGAGCAGTACTTC. Amino acids: CASSPGGPSSYEQYF.